This T cell receptor (beta chain) was recorded in a study of blood T cell repertoires in COVID-19. Study processing details: It was from reference gene primer amplification that nucleated cell counts were estimated. Produced via immunoSEQ multiplex PCR; TCRdb's table is partial and in-frame only. V, J and clone size are those of that table, while D and trimming were read from the DNA. This sample has over 200,000 clones, with about 87% found just once. V shed 1 base and J shed 0 bases, with 6 bases lying between them. Germline V CDR1 and CDR2: SEHNR, FQNEAQ (reference sequence). This CDR3 spans 15 amino acids. Study members were between about 18 and 95 years old and lived in 20 to 30 US regions.

The sequencing sample was made of PBMCs or T cells enriched from blood (not recorded which). This rearrangement joins TRBV7-9 to TRBJ2-2; D remains unclear. This receptor was obtained from a woman in her 40s with acute COVID-19. DNA of the CDR3: TGTGCCAGCAGCTTAGGGGCTTCGAACACCGGGGAGCTGTTTTTT. Encoded protein: CASSLGASNTGELFF.